Shown below are 20 T cell receptor beta chains from a single sample sequenced in a study of T cell responses to AZD1222 COVID-19 vaccine. The table came from immunoSEQ multiplex PCR; TCRdb's copy has only in-frame clones and leaves some out. Of under 150,000 clones listed, 90% to 95% are singletons. The sequenced sample was peripheral blood, obtained on day 0 of AZD1222 vaccination. The receptors come from an adult in good health.

This chain joins TRBV27 and TRBJ2-7; D is unclear. The V end lost 6 bases, the J end lost 2 bases, and 8 bases lay between the germline ends. The CDR3 runs 12 residues. Germline CDR1 reads MNHEY; CDR2 reads SMNVEV (reference sequence). CDR3 sequence (DNA): TGTGCCAGCAGGGGCAGCCCCTACGAGCAGTACTTC. It specifies CASRGSPYEQYF.

J is TRBJ1-5 and V is TRBV7-8; D is uncertain. Germline V gene lookup returns CDR1 SGHVS and CDR2 FQNEAQ. This CDR3 is built from 14 residues. V was pared by 1 base and J by 0 bases, with 4 bases between. The CDR3 DNA is TGTGCCAGCAGCTTAGTGTATAGCAATCAGCCCCAGCATTTT. Protein sequence: CASSLVYSNQPQHF.

This chain connects TRBV15 to TRBJ1-3; TRBD1 agrees at 7 bases. This CDR3 spans 16 amino acids. Germline-derived CDR1 and CDR2 are LNHNV and YYDKDF (reference sequence). V trimming: 0 bases; J trimming: 6 bases; junction bases outside the gene matches: 8. The CDR3 region is CATSRDGTEKLNTIYF. CDR3 in DNA: TGTGCCACCAGCAGAGATGGGACAGAAAAACTAAACACCATATATTTT.

This chain joins TRBV4-2 and TRBJ2-1; D perhaps matches TRBD2 (6 bases). The germline V gene encodes CDR1 LGHNA and CDR2 YNFKEQ. Trimming took off 1 base at V and 9 bases at J, with 13 bases between the two ends. CDR3 length: 14 residues. CDR3 amino acids: CASSQGIADSEQFF. The CDR3 DNA reads TGTGCCAGCAGCCAAGGTATAGCGGATAGTGAGCAGTTCTTC.

The genes are TRBV30 and TRBJ1-5; 7 positions match TRBD1. Germline assignment: CDR1 GTSNPN and CDR2 SVGIG (reference sequence). CDR3 length: 15 amino acids. V shed 2 bases, J shed 2 bases, and the junction held 6 bases outside the gene matches. In DNA, the CDR3 is TGTGCCTGGAGTCCCGGACAGGCGGGCAATCAGCCCCAGCATTTT. Encoded protein: CAWSPGQAGNQPQHF. The variable domain in full, completed from reference TRBV30 and TRBJ1-5, reads SQTIHQWPATLVQPVGSPLSLECTVEGTSNPNLYWYRQAAGRGLQLLFYSVGIGQISSEVPQNLSASRPQDRQFILSSKKLLLSDSGFYLCAWSPGQAGNQPQHFGDGTRLSIL.

CDR3 sequence: CASSEGTSGRYNEQFF. Here the CDR3 DNA reads TGTGCCAGCAGCGAAGGGACTAGCGGGAGGTACAATGAGCAGTTCTTC. The chain joins TRBV5-4 to TRBJ2-1; 15 nucleotides match TRBD2. The CDR3 extends over 16 amino acids. CDR1 and CDR2 from the germline V gene are SGHNT and YYREEE (reference sequence). J lost 4 bases, V lost 4 bases, and 3 bases had no gene match.

As for this clone: The sample has other DNA sequences that encode this CDR3 too. The chain is built from TRBV7-9 and TRBJ1-3; no reliable D call. The V end lost 5 bases, the J end lost 1 base, and 3 bases lay between the germline ends. The length of the CDR3 is 12 residues. Germline V gives CDR1 SEHNR, CDR2 FQNEAQ (reference sequence). In DNA form, the CDR3 reads TGTGCCAGCAGCCTTTCTGGAAACACCATATATTTT. Protein: CASSLSGNTIYF.

The rearrangement links TRBV27 to TRBJ1-6; D perhaps matches TRBD1 (5 bases). V was pared by 2 bases and J by 9 bases, with 11 bases between. Germline V CDR1 and CDR2: MNHEY, SMNVEV (reference sequence). CDR3 length: 14 residues. CDR3 DNA: TGTGCCAGCAGTTTAGTGGGGGTGAGTTCACCCCTCCACTTT. It codes for CASSLVGVSSPLHF.

V usage is TRBV4-1 and J usage is TRBJ1-3; D is ambiguous. Looked up from germline, CDR1 is MGHRA and CDR2 is YSYEKL. The germline V and J ends were trimmed by 0 bases and 6 bases, with 12 bases remaining between them. This CDR3 contains 15 residues. The CDR3, as DNA: TGCGCCAGCAGCCAAGAGATCGCTAGGGCAAACACCATATATTTT. It codes for CASSQEIARANTIYF.

The rearrangement joins TRBV6-5 to TRBJ1-6; 8 bases fit TRBD1. V lost 5 bases to trimming and J lost 10 bases; unmatched junction nucleotides: 7. This CDR3 is built from 14 residues. Germline assignment: CDR1 MNHEY and CDR2 SVGAGI. Here the CDR3 reads CASSLQGVSSPLHF. DNA for the CDR3: TGTGCCAGCAGTCTACAGGGGGTCTCGTCACCCCTCCACTTT.

The chain combines TRBV7-9 with TRBJ1-1; unclear D gene. V lost 0 bases, J lost 11 bases, and 4 bases lay in between. The CDR3 totals 10 residues. Germline CDR1 is SEHNR and CDR2 is FQNEAQ (reference sequence). In DNA form, the CDR3 reads TGTGCCAGCAGCTTAGCTCAGGCTTTCTTT. It is translated as CASSLAQAFF.

The gene calls are TRBV2 and TRBJ2-5; D is perhaps TRBD1 (6 bases). CDR1 and CDR2 (germline): SNHLY, FYNNEI. CDR3 length equals 13 residues. V was trimmed by 10 bases and J by 6 bases, leaving 18 bases between them. CDR3 coding DNA: TGTGCCACCTCACCTGGGGGCGGGCAGACCCAGTACTTC. Translating it yields CATSPGGGQTQYF.

The chain has TRBV30 and TRBJ1-1; the D gene is possibly TRBD1 (5 bases). The CDR3 is made up of 11 amino acids. Germline assignment: CDR1 GTSNPN and CDR2 SVGIG (reference sequence). V lost 8 bases to trimming and J lost 5 bases, with 12 bases between them. The CDR3 loop is CARAQGTEAFF. The CDR3 region has the DNA TGTGCCCGAGCCCAGGGAACTGAAGCTTTCTTT.

CDR3: CAWGGRNPGANVLTF. The CDR3 coding sequence is TGTGCCTGGGGGGGGCGGAACCCTGGGGCCAACGTCCTGACTTTC. This chain uses TRBV30 with TRBJ2-6; either TRBD1 or TRBD2 may fit D (6 bases each). The germline V gene has CDR1 GTSNPN and CDR2 SVGIG (reference sequence). This CDR3 is 15 amino acids long. Trimming took 5 bases from V and 2 from J, leaving 13 bases between them.

This sequence joins TRBV19 and TRBJ1-2; possible D gene TRBD1, 5 bases. V lost 5 bases and J lost 4, with 17 bases in between. The CDR3 runs 15 residues. The germline V gene has CDR1 LNHDA and CDR2 SQIVND (reference sequence). This chain's CDR3 is CASSPQVATLYGYTF. The CDR3, as DNA: TGTGCCAGTAGTCCACAGGTTGCTACCCTCTATGGCTACACCTTC. The variable domain in full, with the rest retrieved from reference TRBV19 and TRBJ1-2, is DGGITQSPKYLFRKEGQNVTLSCEQNLNHDAMYWYRQDPGQGLRLIYYSQIVNDFQKGDIAEGYSVSREKKESFPLTVTSAQKNPTAFYLCASSPQVATLYGYTFGSGTRLTVV.

The chain has TRBV5-1 and TRBJ1-2; D ambiguous. The CDR3 runs to 14 residues. With 4 bases removed from V and 3 bases from J, the gap between germline ends came to 13 bases. CDR1 SGHRS and CDR2 YFSETQ come from the germline V gene. This chain's CDR3 is CASSVEPSDYGYTF. The CDR3 coding sequence is TGCGCCAGCAGCGTGGAACCCTCAGACTATGGCTACACCTTC.

This clone was counted between two and nine times. This chain joins TRBV28 and TRBJ2-2, with D hard to call. The V gene lost 6 bases and the J gene lost 6 bases, with 20 bases spanning the gap. The CDR3 contains 16 residues. Germline V gene data show CDR1 as MDHEN and CDR2 as SYDVKM. CDR3 DNA: TGTGCCAGCAGCCGCTCGAGCTCCGGCCCCCCCGGGGAGCTGTTTTTT. Residues: CASSRSSSGPPGELFF.

The gene calls are TRBV6-5 and TRBJ1-2, with a possible D match to TRBD1 (5 bases). The CDR3 is 15 residues long. Trimming cost V 0 bases and J 3 bases, with 11 bases left between them. The germline V gene has CDR1 MNHEY and CDR2 SVGAGI. The CDR3 nucleotides are TGTGCCAGCAGTTACTCAGGAGGGGACCACTATGGCTACACCTTC. Its protein is CASSYSGGDHYGYTF.

The rearrangement links TRBV6-2 or TRBV6-3 to TRBJ1-1; D is unresolved. The germline gives CDR1 MNHEY, CDR2 SVGEGT. V dropped 6 bases and J dropped 4 bases, with 9 bases sitting between them. The CDR3 has 12 amino acids. Written as DNA, the CDR3 is TGTGCCAGCAGCGAACAGAGCACTGAAGCTTTCTTT. Translated, it gives CASSEQSTEAFF.

V is TRBV28 and J is TRBJ1-4; 8 nucleotides line up with TRBD1. Germline CDR1 reads MDHEN; CDR2 reads SYDVKM. The J segment lost 4 bases and the V segment lost 3 bases, leaving 7 bases of the junction unmatched. This CDR3 comprises 16 residues. The CDR3 coding sequence is TGTGCCAGCAGTTTTTGGGGACAGGCGCTTAATGAAAAACTGTTTTTT. Protein product: CASSFWGQALNEKLFF.